This T cell receptor (beta chain) comes out of a study of cytomegalovirus exposure and HLA in healthy donors. The wider study: Some 85 million unique TCRs, all from HLA-typed donors, were included in an early release of the data.

General observations from the study: Sequencing artifact likely explains a cluster of highly shared sequence variants. A list of 150 or so TCR beta chains associated with cytomegalovirus was given. Exclusion applied to some V segments, including TRBV6-2 and TRBV6-3, as they were indistinguishable.

There are 16 residues in the CDR3. CDR1 and CDR2 from the germline V gene are MGHRA and YSYEKL. Losses at the gene ends were 4 bases for V and 8 bases for J; bases not matched to a gene: 8. Regarding this clone: No antigen is known for it.

In the PCR, 60 Vbeta and 13 Jbeta primers were used. Assay: immunoSEQ multiplex PCR; the TCRdb copy retains only in-frame clones and omits some. The repertoire holds around 180,000 clones, with 60% to 85% as singletons. Input material: PBMCs. V is TRBV4-1 and J is TRBJ2-2; TRBD1 agrees at 12 bases. The TCR sequence derives from a woman between 35 and 50 years old in good health and CMV-seronegative. CDR3 sequence (DNA): TGCGCCAGCAGCCGGGTCCGGGACAGGGGGCTGGGGGAGCTGTTTTTT. It yields the protein CASSRVRDRGLGELFF.